This TCR beta chain comes out of a study of shared clonotypes between healthy human individuals. For the study at large: A few men and two women, aged 18 to 49, were donors.

Clones were sequenced by immunoSEQ multiplex PCR, and TCRdb holds only the in-frame ones, with some missing. The repertoire holds hundreds of thousands of clones, with about 78% as singletons. A word on this clone: The antigen is not known.

Study outcomes and limitations: Shared clonotypes: approximately 4.5% naive CD4, around 3.7% naive CD8, 2.3% memory CD4, more than 0.3% memory CD8. Generation probability values for non-shared clonotypes were lower than those for clonotypes shared by all four donors. Researchers found naive subsets generally carried larger estimated richness than memory subsets.

The V end lost 4 bases, the J end lost 5 bases, and 14 bases lay between the germline ends. The germline V gene encodes CDR1 SNHLY and CDR2 FYNNEI. CDR3 length: 14 amino acids. The source of this sequence is a woman in her twenties or thirties in good health. V gene TRBV2 combines with J gene TRBJ2-5; D is undetermined. Source material: memory CD4+ T cells sorted from blood. Subset indicated: CD45RA-negative fraction. The CDR3 reads CASSVGSSLETQYF. CDR3 bases: TGTGCCAGCAGTGTTGGCAGCTCCTTGGAGACCCAGTACTTC.